Listed below are T cell receptor beta chains from one sample, sequenced in a study of cytomegalovirus exposure and HLA in healthy donors. Data came from immunoSEQ multiplex PCR; TCRdb stores just in-frame clones and leaves some out. Found here are around 150,000 clones, 75% of them singletons; the top ten hold roughly 7.6%. Sequencing was carried out using PBMCs. The receptors shown here come from a woman aged 40 to 49 in good health and CMV-seropositive. Both conserved end residues are part of each CDR3. Fields, in order: J gene, clone size, V gene, D gene, CDR3 protein, CDR3 DNA. A D gene is named only where the DNA matches it firmly. Where a row states a size, it is once, few, many or the class of an expanded clone; other rows omit it.

TRBJ1-1,-,TRBV29-1,TRBD1,CSASTGGEGGEAFF,TGCAGCGCATCGACAGGGGGCGAGGGAGGTGAAGCTTTCTTT
TRBJ2-1,-,TRBV10-3,TRBD2,CAISESGEGYDEQFF,TGTGCCATCAGTGAGTCCGGGGAGGGCTACGATGAGCAGTTCTTC
TRBJ1-1,few,TRBV7-2,TRBD1,CASSFPLGQGAEAFF,TGTGCCAGCAGCTTCCCCCTGGGACAGGGCGCTGAAGCTTTCTTT
TRBJ1-1,-,TRBV5-1,-,CASSSNRAEAFF,TGCGCCAGCAGCTCGAATAGAGCTGAAGCTTTCTTT
TRBJ2-7,-,TRBV19,-,CASSIGSGTWEQYF,TGTGCCAGTAGTATAGGGAGCGGCACCTGGGAGCAGTACTTC
TRBJ2-6,-,TRBV7-9,-,CASSLPGKSSGANVLTF,TGTGCCAGCAGCTTACCAGGGAAAAGCTCTGGGGCCAACGTCCTGACTTTC
TRBJ2-3,once,TRBV28,-,CASSLLEGIEHVDTQYF,TGTGCCAGCAGTTTATTGGAGGGTATTGAGCATGTGGATACGCAGTATTTT
TRBJ1-2,-,TRBV5-4,TRBD1,CASSLWTGLGYTF,TGTGCCAGCAGCTTGTGGACAGGGCTTGGCTACACCTTC
TRBJ1-1,few,TRBV19,TRBD1,CASRPGGRTEAFF,TGTGCCAGCCGACCAGGGGGTCGCACTGAAGCTTTCTTT
TRBJ2-1,-,TRBV7-8,-,CASSFRARQEVQFF,TGTGCCAGCAGCTTCCGAGCGAGACAGGAGGTACAGTTCTTC
TRBJ2-3,few,TRBV6-1,TRBD2,CASSVLGAGGSDTQYF,TGTGCCAGCAGTGTCCTCGGGGCGGGAGGGTCAGATACGCAGTATTTT
TRBJ2-1,-,TRBV7-9,-,CASSPGELNYNEQFF,TGTGCCAGCAGCCCCGGAGAATTAAACTACAATGAGCAGTTCTTC
TRBJ1-5,-,TRBV11-3,-,CASSSHRTEVRGQPQHF,TGTGCCAGCAGCTCCCATAGGACAGAGGTCCGTGGTCAGCCCCAGCATTTT
TRBJ1-2,-,TRBV6-5,TRBD1,CASSYSPGQGGYTF,TGTGCCAGCAGTTACTCTCCAGGACAGGGCGGCTACACCTTC
TRBJ2-5,-,TRBV28,-,CASSSADRSKAWETQYF,TGTGCCAGCAGTTCCGCCGACAGGTCAAAGGCATGGGAGACCCAGTACTTC
TRBJ1-2,-,TRBV6-1,TRBD1,CASSGGTGRGYTF,TGTGCCAGCAGTGGCGGGACAGGGCGTGGCTACACCTTC
TRBJ1-4,-,TRBV11-1,TRBD1,CASSLTGVGEKLFF,TGTGCCAGCAGCCTAACAGGGGTCGGTGAAAAACTGTTTTTT
TRBJ2-2,-,TRBV9,-,CASSLAGELFF,TGTGCCAGCAGCCTAGCGGGGGAGCTGTTTTTT
TRBJ2-7,-,TRBV2,-,CASRSETVSLRQYF,TGTGCCAGCAGATCAGAGACTGTCTCCCTTAGGCAGTACTTC
TRBJ2-1,-,TRBV18,TRBD1,CASSPLELDRGNEQFF,TGTGCCAGCTCACCACTGGAGCTAGACAGGGGCAATGAGCAGTTCTTC
TRBJ2-7,-,TRBV11-2,TRBD2,CASSGLVYEQYF,TGTGCCAGCAGCGGACTAGTCTACGAGCAGTACTTC
TRBJ1-3,few,TRBV5-1,-,CASSLAPSSGNTIYF,TGCGCCAGCAGCTTGGCCCCCAGCTCTGGAAACACCATATATTTT
TRBJ1-1,-,TRBV7-3,-,CASSLETGDTEAFF,TGTGCCAGCAGCCTAGAGACAGGCGACACTGAAGCTTTCTTT
TRBJ2-2,-,TRBV7-6,TRBD2,CASSPRTSGSNTGELFF,TGTGCCAGCAGCCCTCGGACTAGCGGGAGTAACACCGGGGAGCTGTTTTTT
TRBJ2-6,-,TRBV6-1,-,CAVQGGVGANVLTF,TGTGCCGTCCAGGGCGGGGTGGGGGCCAACGTCCTGACTTTC
TRBJ2-1,-,TRBV9,-,CASSVRDTAYNEQFF,TGTGCCAGCAGCGTTCGGGACACCGCCTACAATGAGCAGTTCTTC
TRBJ1-5,-,TRBV19,TRBD1,CASSPWTGPYSNQPQHF,TGTGCCAGTAGTCCCTGGACAGGTCCCTATAGCAATCAGCCCCAGCATTTT
TRBJ1-4,few,TRBV14,-,CASSQGGQWEKLFF,TGTGCCAGCAGCCAAGGGGGGCAGTGGGAAAAACTGTTTTTT
TRBJ1-5,-,TRBV9,-,CASSPTGDRWEPQHF,TGTGCCAGCAGCCCAACGGGGGACCGGTGGGAGCCCCAGCATTTT
TRBJ2-2,-,TRBV7-2,TRBD2,CASSLAVAGTGELFF,TGTGCCAGCAGCTTAGCGGTAGCGGGAACCGGGGAGCTGTTTTTT
TRBJ2-7,-,TRBV28,-,CASRMLQGEQYF,TGTGCCAGCAGAATGCTGCAGGGAGAGCAGTACTTC